This T cell receptor beta chain appears in the sequencing data of a study of shared clonotypes between healthy human individuals. At the level of the study: Aged 18 to 49, the donors were two women and three men.

The CDR3 length is 11 residues. The V gene lost 7 bases and the J gene lost 4 bases, with 5 bases spanning the gap. Germline V lookup: CDR1 MNHNS, CDR2 SASEGT. A CD45RA+ naive subset and a CD45RA-negative memory subset were split from CD4+ cells. Original handling: Filtering differed because ImmunoSEQ produced junction-only sequences that carried no quality scores. Measured with immunoSEQ multiplex PCR; TCRdb has only the in-frame clones, and not every one. The D gene and trimming were derived from the DNA, and the V and J assignments and clone size from that table. The sample gives 2,500,000 or so clones, roughly 93% of which show up once; 0.36% is in the top ten.

The clonotype was recovered from a man aged 18-30 years in good health. Some clones in this sample may be carry-over from other donors' samples. Sequenced: naive CD4+ T cells from PBMCs. The subset was: CD45RA+ positively selected. V usage is TRBV6-1 and J usage is TRBJ2-1; D uncertain. The CDR3: CASTYYNEQFF. Written as DNA, the CDR3 is TGTGCCAGCACATATTACAATGAGCAGTTCTTC.